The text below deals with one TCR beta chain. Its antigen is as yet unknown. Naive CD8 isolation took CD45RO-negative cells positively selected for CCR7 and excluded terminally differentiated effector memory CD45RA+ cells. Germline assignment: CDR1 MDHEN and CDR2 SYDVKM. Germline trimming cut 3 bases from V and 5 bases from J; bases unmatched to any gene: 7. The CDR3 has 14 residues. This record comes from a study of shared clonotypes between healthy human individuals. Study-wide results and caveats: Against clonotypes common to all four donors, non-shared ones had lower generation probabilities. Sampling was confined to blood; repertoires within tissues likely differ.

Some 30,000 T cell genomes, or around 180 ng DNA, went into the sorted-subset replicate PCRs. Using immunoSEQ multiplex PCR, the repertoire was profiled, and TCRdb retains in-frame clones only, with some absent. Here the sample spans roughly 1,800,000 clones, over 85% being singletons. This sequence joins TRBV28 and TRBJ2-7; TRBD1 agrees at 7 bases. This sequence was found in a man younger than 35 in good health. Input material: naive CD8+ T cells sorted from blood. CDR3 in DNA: TGTGCCAGCAGTTTCGACAGGGCACCCCACGAGCAGTACTTC. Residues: CASSFDRAPHEQYF. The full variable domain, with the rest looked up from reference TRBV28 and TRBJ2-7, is DVKVTQSSRYLVKRTGEKVFLECVQDMDHENMFWYRQDPGLGLRLIYFSYDVKMKEKGDIPEGYSVSREKKERFSLILESASTNQTSMYLCASSFDRAPHEQYFGPGTRLTVT.